This T cell receptor (beta chain) was obtained from a study of identical twins listed by TCRdb under 2016. Looking at the study overall: TCR alpha and beta repertoires from monozygotic twins, unrelated adults of various ages and cord blood were deep-sequenced to test whether fetal clonotypes persist. To rule out contamination, the twin experiments were replicated at different times with different library preparation protocols.

Receptors were amplified or captured by 5' RACE. Sequencing was carried out with an Illumina HiSeq 2000. A universal primer binding site was added through template switching, and the final cDNA carried a unique molecular identifier so that TCR cDNA molecules could be counted accurately. Specific primers in the conserved constant-segment region were used to synthesize first-strand cDNA for the TCR alpha and beta chains. To control for contamination, every cDNA library was double barcoded, receiving both a SMART-Mk sample barcode and Illumina barcodes. TruSeq adapter sequences and Illumina sample barcodes were added in two successive PCR steps. The Illumina HiSeq platform was used with custom primers to sequence TCR alpha and beta cDNA libraries. For the original study's pipeline: Raw reads were processed with MiGEC to extract unique molecular identifiers, and MiXCR was used to determine CDR3 positions. For each individual, recombination models were inferred using an EM algorithm with the repgenHMM and IGoR tools. Shared clonotype analysis was performed with the tcR package in R, normalizing sharing by the product of cloneset sizes. Out-of-frame nonproductive sequences were analyzed to study raw recombination free of thymic and clonal selection effects. TCRdb's own reprocessing of the public reads used fastp at Q25 and MiXCR and kept productive beta chains. Duplicate CDR3 protein sequences are folded into a single record with the most common DNA and genes. These V and J calls are TCRdb output, not the study's own analysis. The sample records 1.5 million to 2 million distinct CDR3 sequences, 32% of which are singletons. The ten top clones hold around 0.25% of the sample.

Summary of the overall study and its limitations: A weaker excess of twin sharing was found in beta out-of-frame sequences because the signal-to-noise ratio was lowered by fewer shared sequences. Because the same donors could not be followed over many years, the conclusions relied on cross-sectional statistical analysis. Zero-insertion analyses could be partly confounded by invariant T cells such as MAIT and iNKT, though diverse VJ usage argued against such confounding for most clonotypes. In monozygotic twins, out-of-frame TCR alpha sharing was systematically underestimated by recombination models, although the models agreed with sharing between unrelated individuals. Fewer insertions were carried by abundant cord blood beta clonotypes; a weaker similar trend was observed in young adult naive repertoires, while no such trend was observed in memory repertoires. Compared with coincidental sharing between unrelated individuals, out-of-frame TCR alpha sequences shared between twins showed an excess of sequences with low generation probability.

Every donor in the study was a healthy Caucasian. The CDR3 spans 16 residues, from the cysteine through the phenylalanine. Only the CDR3 DNA stays, 48 bases, in frame from base 1. This clonotype was seen repeatedly, ten times or more. What antigen it recognizes has not been identified. Per-base qualities were not stored, and no clone one base away is much larger. The sequence is built from TRBV21-1 and TRBJ2-7; TRBD2, the D gene given by the table, was not confirmed from the DNA. TRBV21-1 is flagged as a pseudogene. Sequenced: cord blood. This sequence originates from a newborn girl in good health. The CDR3 protein sequence reads: CASSEVAGDHAYEQYF. The DNA reads as follows: TGTGCCAGCAGCGAAGTAGCGGGGGACCATGCCTACGAGCAGTACTTC.